These 5 T cell receptor beta chains were sequenced from one sample in a study of blood T cell repertoires in COVID-19. TCRdb's copy holds only in-frame clones and misses some; the assay was immunoSEQ multiplex PCR. The table has about 37,000 clones, around nine tenths seen once. The sample comprised peripheral blood. The receptors were gathered from a man aged 60 to 69 with active COVID-19.

The rearrangement uses TRBV14 and TRBJ1-2; 7 bases are a match to TRBD1. The trim removed 3 bases at V and 8 bases at J, leaving 9 bases unmatched. This CDR3 contains 14 residues. CDR1 is SGHDN and CDR2 is FVKESK in the germline V gene. The CDR3 spells CASSQRQGNFGYTF. The CDR3 region has the DNA TGTGCCAGCAGCCAGAGACAGGGAAACTTCGGCTACACCTTC.

This clone was recorded only once. The chain uses TRBV19 and TRBJ1-2, with 9 bases aligning to TRBD1. CDR1 is LNHDA, CDR2 SQIVND, per germline (reference sequence). The V segment lost 5 bases and the J segment 8 bases; nucleotides outside the gene matches: 12. The CDR3 runs 15 residues. CDR3 nucleotide sequence: TGTGCCAGTAGTCCAGGCGACAGGGGGGTGCGAGGCTACACCTTC. Translation: CASSPGDRGVRGYTF.

Here the CDR3 DNA reads TGTGCCAGCAGAACGGAGGGGGCGACGGGCGGGGAGCTGTTTTTT. Translated: CASRTEGATGGELFF. The chain has TRBV6-5 and TRBJ2-2, with D possibly being TRBD1 (7 bases). Trimming shortened V by 6 bases and J by 7 bases, and 18 bases separated the two germline ends. This CDR3 contains 15 residues. Germline V gene sequence: CDR1 MNHEY, CDR2 SVGAGI.

In this sample, this clone turned up once. This chain joins TRBV9 and TRBJ2-7, with 9 nucleotides matching TRBD2. Germline V gives CDR1 SGDLS, CDR2 YYNGEE. The length of the CDR3 is 15 residues. J lost 3 bases, V lost 0 bases, and 4 bases had no gene match. The CDR3 reads CASSVAGTSLYEQYF. For the CDR3, the DNA is TGTGCCAGCAGCGTAGCAGGGACTAGCCTCTACGAGCAGTACTTC.

The chain links TRBV5-6 to TRBJ2-7, with 14 bases fitting TRBD2. Germline CDR1 and CDR2: SGHDT and YYEEEE. The ends lost 0 bases at V and 9 bases at J; junction bases unmatched: 5. This CDR3 spans 15 amino acids. The CDR3 spells CASSLGPGLAGVQYF. The DNA of the CDR3 is TGTGCCAGCAGCTTGGGACCGGGACTAGCGGGAGTGCAGTACTTC.